The 20 T cell receptor beta chains below were found in one sample sequenced in a study of vaccination and CD4 T cells after COVID-19. For these TCRs, the target antigens are not known. Treatment indicated: roughly 10-day PBMC culture with coronavirus spike peptide pools or control peptides (ViraFEST assay). Cultured CD4+ T-cell DNA underwent Oncomine TCR Beta short-read sequencing. TCRdb ran MiXCR on the PCR reads and lists one entry per CDR3 protein. The data hold 15,000 to 16,000 distinct CDR3 sequences, with roughly 72% observed a single time. What was sequenced was CD4+ T cells from blood, cultured in vitro. Receptors were obtained from a human donor who had recovered from COVID-19.

This chain joins TRBV10-3 and TRBJ1-3; no reliable D call. V lost 3 bases and J 0 bases, leaving 9 bases between the germline ends. Germline CDR1 reads ENHRY; CDR2 reads SYGVKD. CDR3 length: 15 amino acids. The CDR3 spells CAISDRLYSGNTIYF. As DNA, the CDR3 is TGTGCCATCAGTGACAGACTCTACTCTGGAAACACCATATATTTT.

This chain joins TRBV28 and TRBJ2-7; 9 positions match TRBD1. The CDR3 is 15 amino acids. J gave up 1 base and V 5 bases, and 6 bases lay outside the gene matches. CDR1 MDHEN and CDR2 SYDVKM come from the germline V gene. CDR3 bases: TGTGCCAGCAGTCTGTGGGACAGGGCATCCTACGAGCAGTACTTC. It encodes CASSLWDRASYEQYF.

The gene calls are TRBV7-6 and TRBJ1-3; the D is unclear. Germline CDR1 is SGHVS and CDR2 is FNYEAQ. V was shortened by 2 bases and J by 0 bases, with 8 bases between the two germline ends. The CDR3 runs 15 residues. CDR3 protein: CASSLQALSGNTIYF. The CDR3 coding sequence is TGTGCCAGCAGCTTACAGGCCCTCTCTGGAAACACCATATATTTT.

The chain joins TRBV20-1 to TRBJ1-5; 10 bases align to TRBD1. Germline CDR1 reads DFQATT; CDR2 reads SNEGSKA (reference sequence). This CDR3 has 15 residues. With V trimmed by 5 bases and J by 4 bases, 8 bases remained unmatched. The CDR3 here is CSARPGTGVNQPQHF. The CDR3 coding sequence is TGCAGTGCTCGGCCCGGGACAGGGGTAAATCAGCCCCAGCATTTT.

This chain uses TRBV20-1 with TRBJ1-1; the D gene is possibly TRBD1 (6 bases). Per germline, CDR1 DFQATT and CDR2 SNEGSKA (reference sequence). This CDR3 is built from 15 residues. Trimming cost V 0 bases and J 0 bases, with 11 bases left between them. For the CDR3, the DNA is TGCAGTGCTAGAGATTTAGGGGGTATGAACACTGAAGCTTTCTTT. It translates to CSARDLGGMNTEAFF.

The genes are TRBV28 and TRBJ1-1, with D uncertain. The CDR3 is 15 residues long. Trimming shortened V by 7 bases and J by 4 bases, and 19 bases separated the two germline ends. Looked up from germline, CDR1 is MDHEN and CDR2 is SYDVKM. In nucleotides, the CDR3 is TGTGCCAGCACCTATCCGAGGGCCGGGGTCACTGAAGCTTTCTTT. It codes for CASTYPRAGVTEAFF.

This chain links TRBV20-1 with TRBJ2-3, with 9 nucleotides matching TRBD2. Germline loops: CDR1 DFQATT, CDR2 SNEGSKA (reference sequence). V lost 1 base to trimming and J lost 9 bases; unmatched junction nucleotides: 5. This CDR3 contains 13 residues. In DNA, the CDR3 is TGCAGTGCTAGAGGACTAGCGGCTCGGACGCAGTATTTT. Translating it yields CSARGLAARTQYF.

The chain joins TRBV7-8 to TRBJ1-3, with D possibly matching TRBD1 (5 bases). Germline V CDR1 and CDR2: SGHVS, FQNEAQ. The CDR3 is 15 amino acids. Trimming stripped 2 bases from V and 0 bases from J, with 8 bases between. CDR3 sequence reads: CASSLTGNSGNTIYF. In DNA, the CDR3 is TGTGCCAGCAGCTTAACAGGCAACTCTGGAAACACCATATATTTT.

This clonotype was counted between two and nine times. The rearrangement joins TRBV10-1 to TRBJ1-2; D is unclear. CDR1 and CDR2 from the germline V gene are WNHNN and SYGVQD (reference sequence). The CDR3 consists of 12 residues. Trimming took 3 bases from V and 13 from J, leaving 15 bases between them. The CDR3 DNA follows: TGCGCCAGCAGTGATCGCAGTCTGCCTCTCACCTTC. Protein sequence: CASSDRSLPLTF.

The count of this clonotype is one. The chain uses TRBV6-1 and TRBJ2-1; 7 positions agree with TRBD2. J gave up 4 bases and V 6 bases, and 9 bases lay outside the gene matches. The CDR3 consists of 15 residues. The germline V gene has CDR1 MNHNS and CDR2 SASEGT. The CDR3 protein is CASRTKTSAYNEQFF. CDR3 nucleotides: TGTGCCAGCAGGACCAAAACTAGCGCGTACAATGAGCAGTTCTTC.

The rearrangement links TRBV27 to TRBJ2-7; the match to TRBD1 covers 9 bases. The CDR3 has 16 amino acids. V was clipped by 6 bases and J by 1 base; unmatched bases: 10. Germline V gene lookup returns CDR1 MNHEY and CDR2 SMNVEV (reference sequence). As DNA, the CDR3 is TGTGCCAGCAGGGACCAGGACAGGGGAAGATCCTACGAGCAGTACTTC. Its protein product is CASRDQDRGRSYEQYF.

The chain joins TRBV20-1 to TRBJ1-1, with 8 bases that match TRBD1. This CDR3 has 14 residues. Germline V gene sequence: CDR1 DFQATT, CDR2 SNEGSKA (reference sequence). V was pared by 5 bases and J by 5 bases, with 10 bases of the junction left unmatched. The CDR3 nucleotides read TGCAGTGCTTCCCCGGGACAGGCAAGGACTGAAGCTTTCTTT. Translation: CSASPGQARTEAFF.

The genes are TRBV10-3 and TRBJ1-2; D is perhaps TRBD1 (5 bases). CDR3 length equals 13 residues. Germline V gene sequence: CDR1 ENHRY, CDR2 SYGVKD. Trimming took off 5 bases at V and 8 bases at J, with 15 bases between the two ends. The CDR3 sequence is CAISKRTLEGYTF. The CDR3 DNA follows: TGTGCCATCAGTAAACGGACACTTGAGGGCTACACCTTC.

The V gene is TRBV7-9, the J gene TRBJ1-3; D call uncertain. The CDR3 covers 15 residues. Deletions cut 0 bases from V and 4 bases from J, with 10 bases between. The V gene's germline CDR1 is SEHNR and CDR2 FQNEAQ (reference sequence). CDR3 loop: CASSLAVSAGNTIYF. Here the CDR3 DNA reads TGTGCCAGCAGCTTAGCGGTCAGTGCCGGAAACACCATATATTTT.

The chain couples TRBV20-1 to TRBJ1-2, with 8 bases identical to TRBD1. This CDR3 is 13 amino acids long. CDR1 and CDR2 from the germline V gene are DFQATT and SNEGSKA (reference sequence). Losses at the gene ends were 2 bases for V and 7 bases for J; bases not matched to a gene: 6. CDR3 sequence: CSARHRGGGGYTF. The CDR3 bases are TGCAGTGCTAGACACAGGGGGGGCGGTGGCTACACCTTC.

The rearrangement links TRBV28 to TRBJ1-5, with D perhaps matching TRBD1 (6 bases). Trimming stripped 6 bases from V and 16 bases from J, with 25 bases between. This CDR3 contains 14 residues. CDR1 is MDHEN, CDR2 SYDVKM, per germline. This chain's CDR3 is CASSKTGHLEADHF. The DNA for the CDR3 is TGTGCCAGCAGCAAGACGGGACACCTCGAAGCCGATCATTTT.

V and J are TRBV27 and TRBJ1-1; D is perhaps TRBD1 (6 bases). V shed 3 bases and J shed 0 bases, with 11 bases lying between them. Germline V lookup: CDR1 MNHEY, CDR2 SMNVEV (reference sequence). This CDR3 spans 15 amino acids. CDR3 sequence: CASSLLDRMNTEAFF. Here the CDR3 DNA reads TGTGCCAGCAGTTTGTTGGACAGAATGAACACTGAAGCTTTCTTT.

The CDR3 region has the DNA TGCGCCAGCAGCCAAGGGGGTCAGGCCCTCTATGGCTACACCTTC. Amino acids: CASSQGGQALYGYTF. The V gene is TRBV4-1, the J gene TRBJ1-2; D unresolved. Trimming stripped 1 base from V and 4 bases from J, with 13 bases between. CDR3 size: 15 residues. CDR1 MGHRA and CDR2 YSYEKL come from the germline V gene.

The V call is TRBV20-1, the J call TRBJ1-6; D gene ambiguous. The CDR3 loop spans 12 amino acids. The germline gives CDR1 DFQATT, CDR2 SNEGSKA (reference sequence). V lost 0 bases to trimming and J lost 9 bases, with 6 bases between them. The CDR3 DNA reads as TGCAGTGCTAGAGATCGGGGTTCACCCCTCCACTTT. Translated, it gives CSARDRGSPLHF.

CDR3 bases: TGTGCCAGCAGTGGTAGGTCCCTCGGCGAGCAGTACTTC. Protein product: CASSGRSLGEQYF. The chain combines TRBV2 with TRBJ2-7; D is undetermined. Germline V gene lookup returns CDR1 SNHLY and CDR2 FYNNEI. V was cut by 4 bases and J by 6 bases, with 13 bases left in between. The CDR3 contains 13 residues.